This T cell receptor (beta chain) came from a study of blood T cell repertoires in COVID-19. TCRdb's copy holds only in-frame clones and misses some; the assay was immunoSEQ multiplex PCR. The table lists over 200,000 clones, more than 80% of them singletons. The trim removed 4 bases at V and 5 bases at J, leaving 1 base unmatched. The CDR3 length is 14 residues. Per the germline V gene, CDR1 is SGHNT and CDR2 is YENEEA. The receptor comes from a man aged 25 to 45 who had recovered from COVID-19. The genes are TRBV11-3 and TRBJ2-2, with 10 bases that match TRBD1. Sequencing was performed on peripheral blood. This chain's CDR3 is CASSSGQGTGELFF. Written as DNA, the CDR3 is TGTGCCAGCAGCTCGGGACAGGGGACCGGGGAGCTGTTTTTT. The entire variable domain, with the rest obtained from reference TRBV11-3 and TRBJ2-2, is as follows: EAGVVQSPRYKIIEKKQPVAFWCNPISGHNTLYWYLQNLGQGPELLIRYENEEAVDDSQLPKDRFSAERLKGVDSTLKIQPAELGDSAVYLCASSSGQGTGELFFGEGSRLTVL.